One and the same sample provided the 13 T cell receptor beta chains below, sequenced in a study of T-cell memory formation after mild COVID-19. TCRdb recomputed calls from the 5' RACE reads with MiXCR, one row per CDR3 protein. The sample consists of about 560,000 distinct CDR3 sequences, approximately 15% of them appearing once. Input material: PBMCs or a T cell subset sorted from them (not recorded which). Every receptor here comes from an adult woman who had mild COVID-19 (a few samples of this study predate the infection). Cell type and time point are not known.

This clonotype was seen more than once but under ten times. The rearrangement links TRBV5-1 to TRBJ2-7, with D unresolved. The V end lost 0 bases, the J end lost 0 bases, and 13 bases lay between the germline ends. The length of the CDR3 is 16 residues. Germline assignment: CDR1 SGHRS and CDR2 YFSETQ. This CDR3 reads CASSLARRSSSYEQYF. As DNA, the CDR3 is TGCGCCAGCAGCTTGGCTCGCAGGAGTAGCTCCTACGAGCAGTACTTC.

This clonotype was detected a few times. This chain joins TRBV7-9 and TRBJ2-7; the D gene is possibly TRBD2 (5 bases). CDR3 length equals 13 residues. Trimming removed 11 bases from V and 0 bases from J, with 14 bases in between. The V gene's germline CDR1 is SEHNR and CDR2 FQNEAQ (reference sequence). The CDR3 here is CAPGRLASYEQYF. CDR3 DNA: TGTGCCCCTGGGCGGCTAGCCTCCTACGAGCAGTACTTC. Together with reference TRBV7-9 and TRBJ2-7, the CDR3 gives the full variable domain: DTGVSQNPRHKITKRGQNVTFRCDPISEHNRLYWYRQTLGQGPEFLTYFQNEAQLEKSRLLSDRFSAERPKGSFSTLEIQRTEQGDSAMYLCAPGRLASYEQYFGPGTRLTVT.

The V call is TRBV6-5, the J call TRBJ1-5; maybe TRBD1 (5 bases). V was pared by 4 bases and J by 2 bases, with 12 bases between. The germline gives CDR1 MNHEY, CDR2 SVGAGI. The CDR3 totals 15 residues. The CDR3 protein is CASSLAGAGNQPQHF. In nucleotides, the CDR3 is TGTGCCAGCAGTTTGGCTGGGGCGGGCAATCAGCCCCAGCATTTT.

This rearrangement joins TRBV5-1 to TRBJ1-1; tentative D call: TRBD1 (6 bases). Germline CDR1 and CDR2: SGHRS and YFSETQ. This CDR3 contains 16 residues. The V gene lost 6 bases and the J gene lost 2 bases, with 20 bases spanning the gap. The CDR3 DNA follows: TGCGCCAGCATAGCCACCGCAGGGGTCCCAAACACTGAAGCTTTCTTT. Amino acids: CASIATAGVPNTEAFF.

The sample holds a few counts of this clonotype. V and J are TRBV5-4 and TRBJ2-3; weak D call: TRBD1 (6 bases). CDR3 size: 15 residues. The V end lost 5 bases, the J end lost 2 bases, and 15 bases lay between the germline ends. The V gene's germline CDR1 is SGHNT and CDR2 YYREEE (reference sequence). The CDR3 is CASRLRGGDTDTQYF. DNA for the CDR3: TGTGCCAGCAGATTGCGAGGGGGTGACACAGATACGCAGTATTTT.

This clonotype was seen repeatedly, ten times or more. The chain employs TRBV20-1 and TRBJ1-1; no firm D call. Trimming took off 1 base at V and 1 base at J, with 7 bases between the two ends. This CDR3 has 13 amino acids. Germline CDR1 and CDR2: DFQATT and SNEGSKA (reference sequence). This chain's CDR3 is CSARAQPNTEAFF. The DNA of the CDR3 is TGCAGTGCTAGAGCCCAGCCGAACACTGAAGCTTTCTTT.

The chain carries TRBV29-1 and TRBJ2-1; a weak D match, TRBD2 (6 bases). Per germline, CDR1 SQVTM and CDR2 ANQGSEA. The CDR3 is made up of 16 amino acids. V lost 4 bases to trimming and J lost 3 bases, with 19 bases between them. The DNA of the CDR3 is TGCAGCGTTGGGGGGATGGGTGCGGGGTACTACAATGAGCAGTTCTTC. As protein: CSVGGMGAGYYNEQFF.

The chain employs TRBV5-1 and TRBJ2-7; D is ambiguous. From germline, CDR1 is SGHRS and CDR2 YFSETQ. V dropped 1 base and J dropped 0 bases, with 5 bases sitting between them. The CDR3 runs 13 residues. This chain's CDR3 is CASSLTTSYEQYF. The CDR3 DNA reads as TGCGCCAGCAGCTTGACTACCTCCTACGAGCAGTACTTC.

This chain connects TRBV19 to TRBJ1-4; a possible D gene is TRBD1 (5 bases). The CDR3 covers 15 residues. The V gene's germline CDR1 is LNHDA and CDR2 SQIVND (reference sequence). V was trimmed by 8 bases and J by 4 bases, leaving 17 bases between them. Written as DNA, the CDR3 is TGTGCCAGTTCCCTCGCGGGGCACCTTAATGAAAAACTGTTTTTT. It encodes CASSLAGHLNEKLFF.

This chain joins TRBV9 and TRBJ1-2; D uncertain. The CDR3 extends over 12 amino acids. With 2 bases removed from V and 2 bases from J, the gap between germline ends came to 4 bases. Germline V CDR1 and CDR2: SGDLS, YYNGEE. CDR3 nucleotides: TGTGCCAGCAGCGTGGGGAACTATGGCTACACCTTC. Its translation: CASSVGNYGYTF.

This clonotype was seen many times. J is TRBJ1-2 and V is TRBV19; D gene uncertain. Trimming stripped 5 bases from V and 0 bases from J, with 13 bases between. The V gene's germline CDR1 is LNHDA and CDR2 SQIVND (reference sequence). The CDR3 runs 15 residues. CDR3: CASSERLRTNYGYTF. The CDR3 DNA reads TGTGCCAGTAGTGAACGGCTGAGGACTAACTATGGCTACACCTTC. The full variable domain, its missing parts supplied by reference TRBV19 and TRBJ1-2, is DGGITQSPKYLFRKEGQNVTLSCEQNLNHDAMYWYRQDPGQGLRLIYYSQIVNDFQKGDIAEGYSVSREKKESFPLTVTSAQKNPTAFYLCASSERLRTNYGYTFGSGTRLTVV.

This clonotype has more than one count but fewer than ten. The CDR3 DNA follows: TGCGCCAGCAGCTTGGGAGGTAGCGGCACTACTCCAGAGACCCAGTACTTC. This sequence encodes CASSLGGSGTTPETQYF. The V and J genes are TRBV5-1 and TRBJ2-5; D may be TRBD2 (6 bases). Germline V gene data show CDR1 as SGHRS and CDR2 as YFSETQ. This CDR3 region has 17 residues. Trimming stripped 0 bases from V and 4 bases from J, with 19 bases between.

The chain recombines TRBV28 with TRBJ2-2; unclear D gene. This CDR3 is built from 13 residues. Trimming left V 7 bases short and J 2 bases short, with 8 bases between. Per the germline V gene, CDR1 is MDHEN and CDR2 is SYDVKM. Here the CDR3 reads CASKVGNTGELFF. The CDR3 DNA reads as TGTGCCAGCAAAGTTGGCAACACCGGGGAGCTGTTTTTT.